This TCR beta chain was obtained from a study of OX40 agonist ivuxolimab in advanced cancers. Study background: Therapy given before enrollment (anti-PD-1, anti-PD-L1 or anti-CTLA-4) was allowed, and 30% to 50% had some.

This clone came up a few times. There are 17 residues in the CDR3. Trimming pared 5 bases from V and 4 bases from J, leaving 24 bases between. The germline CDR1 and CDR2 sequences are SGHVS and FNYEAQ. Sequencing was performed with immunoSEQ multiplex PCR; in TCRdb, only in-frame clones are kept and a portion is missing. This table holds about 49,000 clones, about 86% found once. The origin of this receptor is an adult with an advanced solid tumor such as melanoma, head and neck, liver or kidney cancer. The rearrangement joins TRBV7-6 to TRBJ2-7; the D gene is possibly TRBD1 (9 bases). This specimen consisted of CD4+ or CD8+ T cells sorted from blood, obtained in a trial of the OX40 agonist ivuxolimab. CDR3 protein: CASSVQGARGVLYEQYF. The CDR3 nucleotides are TGTGCCAGCAGCGTACAGGGGGCGCGGGGGGTGCTTTACGAGCAGTACTTC.